The 2 T cell receptor beta chains below were found in one sample sequenced in a study of blood T cell repertoires in COVID-19. Measured with immunoSEQ multiplex PCR; TCRdb has only the in-frame clones, and not every one. The sample contains about 230,000 clones, roughly 80% of which appear only once. Sample: peripheral blood. The receptors shown here come from a woman older than 75 with acute or convalescent COVID-19.

The sample holds many counts of this clone. The CDR3 DNA is TGCGCCAGCAGCCAAGAGCTGTACAGGACCGAAAAACTGTTTTTT. It translates to CASSQELYRTEKLFF. The chain links TRBV4-1 to TRBJ1-4; possibly TRBD1 for D (5 bases). From germline, CDR1 is MGHRA and CDR2 YSYEKL. V was cut by 0 bases and J by 8 bases, with 13 bases left in between. The CDR3 is 15 amino acids.

The chain uses TRBV18 and TRBJ1-1, with a possible D match to TRBD1 (6 bases). Germline V gene data show CDR1 as KGHSH and CDR2 as LQKENI. Trimming stripped 3 bases from V and 7 bases from J, with 18 bases between. The CDR3 contains 15 residues. CDR3 sequence (DNA): TGTGCCAGCTCACCTGAACAGGGAGAGGTTTTTGAAGCTTTCTTT. This codes for CASSPEQGEVFEAFF.